What follows are 22 T cell receptor beta chains derived from one specimen sequenced in a study of T cell repertoires in cytomegalovirus infection. These receptors lack a known antigen. TCRdb ran MiXCR on the reads and lists one entry per CDR3 protein. The sample contains roughly 920,000 distinct CDR3 sequences, about a third of which appear only once. The material was cultured CD8+ T cells from PBMCs, obtained from culture after CMV antigen stimulation. These receptors originate from a human donor in good health (CMV status not recorded). Some clones in this sample may be carry-over from other donors' samples.

V usage is TRBV19 and J usage is TRBJ2-7; D gene uncertain. Germline values: CDR1 LNHDA, CDR2 SQIVND (reference sequence). This CDR3 contains 13 residues. With 2 bases removed from V and 7 bases from J, the gap between germline ends came to 12 bases. CDR3 in amino acids: CASSITPFQEQYV. The CDR3 DNA is TGTGCCAGTAGTATAACCCCATTTCAGGAGCAGTACGTC.

In this sample, this clonotype turned up many times. The V call is TRBV7-9, the J call TRBJ1-6; D unresolved. This CDR3 is built from 14 residues. Per the germline V gene, CDR1 is SEHNR and CDR2 is FQNEAQ (reference sequence). With 1 base removed from V and 3 bases from J, the gap between germline ends came to 4 bases. DNA of the CDR3: TGTGCCAGCAGCTTAGGAAACTATAATTCACCCCTCCACTTT. This translates into CASSLGNYNSPLHF. The variable domain in full, completed from reference TRBV7-9 and TRBJ1-6, reads DTGVSQNPRHKITKRGQNVTFRCDPISEHNRLYWYRQTLGQGPEFLTYFQNEAQLEKSRLLSDRFSAERPKGSFSTLEIQRTEQGDSAMYLCASSLGNYNSPLHFGNGTRLTVT.

The gene calls are TRBV19 and TRBJ1-5; TRBD1 agrees at 9 bases. The germline V gene encodes CDR1 LNHDA and CDR2 SQIVND (reference sequence). With V trimmed by 5 bases and J by 1 base, 0 bases remained unmatched. The CDR3 extends over 14 amino acids. CDR3 DNA sequence: TGTGCCAGTAGTGACAGGGGGAGCAATCAGCCCCAGCATTTT. Translation gives CASSDRGSNQPQHF.

This chain connects TRBV9 to TRBJ2-1; D ambiguous. The V end was cut by 0 bases, the J end by 8 bases, with 6 bases between. Germline V lookup: CDR1 SGDLS, CDR2 YYNGEE. The CDR3 contains 12 residues. CDR3 DNA: TGTGCCAGCAGCGTAGGCCCCCATGAGCAGTTCTTC. This encodes CASSVGPHEQFF.

This clonotype was counted between two and nine times. This chain connects TRBV25-1 to TRBJ2-1; D gene ambiguous. V was shortened by 9 bases and J by 5 bases, with 11 bases between the two germline ends. The CDR3 runs to 12 residues. Looked up from germline, CDR1 is MGHDK and CDR2 is SYGVNS. The CDR3: CARRNRDNEQFF. The CDR3 nucleotides read TGTGCCAGGAGGAACCGGGACAATGAGCAGTTCTTC.

The rearrangement links TRBV7-9 to TRBJ1-2; 8 bases agree with TRBD1. V shed 4 bases, J shed 4 bases, and the junction held 14 bases outside the gene matches. The CDR3 spans 17 residues. Germline CDR1 is SEHNR and CDR2 is FQNEAQ (reference sequence). In DNA, the CDR3 is TGTGCCAGCAGCTCGGACAGGGATCTCCATTGGGCCTATGGCTACACCTTC. It is translated as CASSSDRDLHWAYGYTF. The full variable domain, its missing parts supplied by reference TRBV7-9 and TRBJ1-2, is DTGVSQNPRHKITKRGQNVTFRCDPISEHNRLYWYRQTLGQGPEFLTYFQNEAQLEKSRLLSDRFSAERPKGSFSTLEIQRTEQGDSAMYLCASSSDRDLHWAYGYTFGSGTRLTVV.

The V and J genes are TRBV7-8 and TRBJ1-1; possible D gene TRBD1, 5 bases. The CDR3 totals 15 residues. Trimming took 3 bases from V and 0 from J, leaving 11 bases between them. The germline gives CDR1 SGHVS, CDR2 FQNEAQ. CDR3 nucleotides: TGTGCCAGCAGCTTTCCAGGGAGCATGAACACTGAAGCTTTCTTT. This encodes CASSFPGSMNTEAFF.

J is TRBJ2-7 and V is TRBV19, with D unclear. V gave up 10 bases and J gave up 5 bases, with 12 bases separating them. Germline V gene lookup returns CDR1 LNHDA and CDR2 SQIVND (reference sequence). There are 11 residues in the CDR3. The CDR3 sequence is CATASANEQYF. The CDR3 bases are TGTGCCACCGCCTCGGCCAACGAGCAGTACTTC.

The V and J genes are TRBV7-9 and TRBJ1-2, with D hard to call. Trimming removed 4 bases at V and 2 bases at J, with 8 bases between. The germline V gene encodes CDR1 SEHNR and CDR2 FQNEAQ (reference sequence). CDR3 length equals 13 residues. CDR3: CASSSGSNYGYTF. Written as DNA, the CDR3 is TGTGCCAGCAGCTCGGGGTCGAACTATGGCTACACCTTC.

This clonotype was recorded many times. The CDR3 loop is CASSQQNRGEQYV. The CDR3 DNA is TGCGCCAGCAGTCAGCAAAACAGGGGCGAGCAGTACGTC. The chain links TRBV23-1 to TRBJ2-7; 7 nucleotides align to TRBD1. TRBV23-1 is reported as an ORF; its role is uncertain. Germline trimming cut 3 bases from V and 6 bases from J; bases unmatched to any gene: 5. The CDR3 has 13 residues.

This clonotype was seen ten or more times. This rearrangement joins TRBV7-2 to TRBJ2-1, with TRBD2 as a possible D gene (6 bases). This CDR3 region has 18 residues. V was shortened by 2 bases and J by 8 bases, with 25 bases between the two germline ends. The V gene's germline CDR1 is SGHTA and CDR2 FQGNSA. The CDR3 DNA follows: TGTGCCAGCAGCTTACTTAGGATTCCGGGACTCCCGGCGGATGAGCAGTTCTTC. Its protein is CASSLLRIPGLPADEQFF.

V gene TRBV4-3 combines with J gene TRBJ2-5, with D perhaps given as TRBD1 or TRBD2 (6 bases each). This CDR3 is 17 amino acids long. Trimming pared 0 bases from V and 1 base from J, leaving 15 bases between. In germline, CDR1 is LGHNA, CDR2 YSLEER. The CDR3 loop is CASSQDKEGEVQETQYF. CDR3 in DNA: TGCGCCAGCAGCCAAGATAAGGAGGGGGAGGTCCAAGAGACCCAGTACTTC.

The gene calls are TRBV28 and TRBJ2-1; D is perhaps TRBD1 (6 bases). V was clipped by 5 bases and J by 2 bases, with 10 bases between them. The V gene's germline CDR1 is MDHEN and CDR2 SYDVKM. This CDR3 is built from 14 residues. The CDR3 DNA reads as TGTGCCAGCAGTCCAAGGACAGCCTACAATGAGCAGTTCTTC. The encoded protein is CASSPRTAYNEQFF.

V is TRBV2 and J is TRBJ1-1; tentatively, D is TRBD1 (5 bases). The CDR3 extends over 13 amino acids. Trimming shortened V by 8 bases and J by 4 bases, and 14 bases separated the two germline ends. Germline loops: CDR1 SNHLY, CDR2 FYNNEI. This CDR3 reads CASPGVGTTEAFF. In nucleotides, the CDR3 is TGTGCCAGCCCTGGGGTGGGGACCACTGAAGCTTTCTTT.

This clonotype was counted only a few times. This rearrangement joins TRBV27 to TRBJ1-5; maybe TRBD1 (5 bases). The CDR3 has 15 residues. The V gene's germline CDR1 is MNHEY and CDR2 SMNVEV (reference sequence). Deletions cut 0 bases from V and 7 bases from J, with 13 bases between. CDR3 amino acids: CASSLSVQGGQPQHF. The CDR3 DNA is TGTGCCAGCAGTTTATCCGTCCAGGGAGGGCAGCCCCAGCATTTT.

The chain couples TRBV12-3 or TRBV12-4 to TRBJ2-1; 13 positions agree with TRBD2. This CDR3 comprises 14 residues. Unmatched junction bases numbered 4, after V lost 5 bases and J lost 9 bases. Here the CDR3 DNA reads TGTGCCAGCAGTCGACTAGCGGGGGGTGGTGAGCAGTTCTTC. Protein sequence: CASSRLAGGGEQFF.

This clonotype came up a few times. The J gene is TRBJ2-3, the V gene TRBV4-3; D is perhaps TRBD1 (6 bases). Germline V gene sequence: CDR1 LGHNA, CDR2 YSLEER. Deletions cut 2 bases from V and 3 bases from J, with 12 bases between. The CDR3 sequence is 15 residues long. CDR3 residues: CASSQQGSVTDTQYF. The CDR3 region has the DNA TGCGCCAGCAGCCAACAGGGGTCAGTTACAGATACGCAGTATTTT.

The chain recombines TRBV7-9 with TRBJ1-1; maybe TRBD1 (5 bases). V was cut by 6 bases and J by 1 base, with 12 bases left in between. CDR1 SEHNR and CDR2 FQNEAQ come from the germline V gene (reference sequence). This CDR3 region has 14 residues. The CDR3 loop reads CASRDGTSNTEAFF. CDR3 sequence (DNA): TGTGCCAGCAGAGACGGGACTTCGAACACTGAAGCTTTCTTT.

The chain joins TRBV7-8 to TRBJ1-2; 8 bases agree with TRBD1. Losses at the gene ends were 2 bases for V and 8 bases for J; bases not matched to a gene: 7. This CDR3 is built from 14 residues. The germline gives CDR1 SGHVS, CDR2 FQNEAQ. The CDR3 reads CASSLPQGAEGYTF. The CDR3 DNA follows: TGTGCCAGCAGCTTACCCCAGGGGGCCGAAGGCTACACCTTC. Full variable domain (missing parts from reference TRBV7-8 and TRBJ1-2): GAGVSQSPRYKVAKRGQDVALRCDPISGHVSLFWYQQALGQGPEFLTYFQNEAQLDKSGLPSDRFFAERPEGSVSTLKIQRTQQEDSAVYLCASSLPQGAEGYTFGSGTRLTVV.

This clonotype came up a few times. The V gene is TRBV7-6, the J gene TRBJ1-3; D remains ambiguous. Germline CDR1 and CDR2: SGHVS and FNYEAQ. The CDR3 is 15 amino acids. The V and J ends lost 1 base and 0 bases respectively, with 7 bases between them. CDR3 sequence reads: CASSLEQNSGNTIYF. CDR3 sequence (DNA): TGTGCCAGCAGCTTAGAGCAGAACTCTGGAAACACCATATATTTT.

The CDR3 DNA follows: TGCGCCAGCAGCACTGACAGCTCTGGGGCCAACGTCCTGACTTTC. It yields the protein CASSTDSSGANVLTF. V is TRBV5-1 and J is TRBJ2-6; D may be TRBD1 (5 bases). The CDR3 loop spans 15 amino acids. Germline loops: CDR1 SGHRS, CDR2 YFSETQ. Trimming stripped 4 bases from V and 0 bases from J, with 8 bases between. Using reference TRBV5-1 and TRBJ2-6 for the parts outside the CDR3, the full variable domain is KAGVTQTPRYLIKTRGQQVTLSCSPISGHRSVSWYQQTPGQGLQFLFEYFSETQRNKGNFPGRFSGRQFSNSRSEMNVSTLELGDSALYLCASSTDSSGANVLTFGAGSRLTVL.

There are many counts of this clonotype. The chain uses TRBV7-2 and TRBJ2-5; 8 positions agree with TRBD2. The V gene's germline CDR1 is SGHTA and CDR2 FQGNSA. J lost 4 bases, V lost 3 bases, and 13 bases had no gene match. The CDR3 has 17 residues. As DNA, the CDR3 is TGTGCCAGCAGCTTGACAAAGTTGCGGGGGGATGGAGAGACCCAGTACTTC. It encodes CASSLTKLRGDGETQYF.